This T cell receptor (beta chain) was captured in a study of cytomegalovirus exposure and HLA in healthy donors. About the study: Researchers previously reported finding 100 million or so unique TCR beta sequences from some 180 million T cells.

Germline V gene data show CDR1 as LNHDA and CDR2 as SQIVND (reference sequence). The V gene end was trimmed by 1 base and the J gene end by 0 bases; junction bases not matched to a gene: 5. This CDR3 contains 17 residues. Amplification used 60 Vbeta primers and 13 Jbeta primers. In the authors' methods: Later work found tens of millions of unique TCR beta chains, with some 11 million shared. Some clones are missing from TCRdb's copy, which holds only in-frame ones; the method was immunoSEQ multiplex PCR. V and J calls and clone size follow that table, whereas D and trimming were derived from the DNA. Of 180,000 or so clones listed, roughly 60% were seen once; the top ten hold roughly 2.9%. Only one count was recorded for this clone.

This receptor was identified in a man aged 35 to 55 in good health and CMV-seronegative. Material: PBMCs. The chain couples TRBV19 to TRBJ2-1; 8 bases map to TRBD1. CDR3 protein: CASSIVQGGSSYNEQFF. The CDR3, as DNA: TGTGCCAGTAGTATAGTACAGGGGGGAAGCTCCTACAATGAGCAGTTCTTC.